One sample yielded the 25 T cell receptor beta chains listed below, sequenced in a study of control samples from healthy donors and cancer patients. Assay: immunoSEQ multiplex PCR; the TCRdb copy retains only in-frame clones and omits some. The sample has around 170,000 clones; around 90% are singletons. Material for sequencing was blood. Receptors originate from a woman in her thirties in good health.

V and J are TRBV21-1 and TRBJ2-7; TRBD1, as called in the table, went unchecked against the DNA. TRBV21-1 has pseudogene status. The CDR3 is 14 amino acids. This CDR3 is CASSKAGQHYEQYF. CDR3 nucleotides: TGTGCCAGCAGCAAAGCGGGACAGCACTACGAGCAGTACTTC.

Points on this clone: This sample also contains other DNA sequences that code for the same CDR3. This chain's CDR3 is CASTLGETQYF. In DNA, the CDR3 is TGTGCCAGCACCCTGGGAGAGACCCAGTACTTC. This sequence joins TRBV12-3 or TRBV12-4 and TRBJ2-5, with unresolved D. Trimming took off 7 bases at V and 4 bases at J, with 7 bases between the two ends. This CDR3 has 11 amino acids.

The chain has TRBV10-1 and TRBJ1-5; 11 positions agree with TRBD1. The CDR3 sequence is 14 residues long. Losses at the gene ends were 6 bases for V and 6 bases for J; bases not matched to a gene: 4. Germline CDR1 reads WNHNN; CDR2 reads SYGVQD (reference sequence). The CDR3 here is CASSRTGGGQPQHF. The CDR3 bases are TGCGCCAGCAGCAGGACAGGGGGCGGTCAGCCCCAGCATTTT.

The rearrangement uses TRBV18 and TRBJ2-7, with a possible D match to TRBD1 (6 bases). Trimming removed 4 bases at V and 2 bases at J, with 12 bases between. The CDR3 runs 14 residues. CDR1 is KGHSH, CDR2 LQKENI, per germline. DNA for the CDR3: TGTGCCAGCTCACATGACAGGTTAGCCTACGAGCAGTACTTC. Its translation: CASSHDRLAYEQYF.

V gene TRBV19 combines with J gene TRBJ2-2, with a possible D match to TRBD1 (5 bases). Per germline, CDR1 LNHDA and CDR2 SQIVND (reference sequence). This CDR3 is 14 amino acids long. Trimming stripped 4 bases from V and 5 bases from J, with 11 bases between. DNA for the CDR3: TGTGCCAGTAGTAAGGGGCTTAGGACCGGGGAGCTGTTTTTT. This gives the protein CASSKGLRTGELFF.

The chain links TRBV27 to TRBJ2-1; D is perhaps TRBD2 (5 bases). The V end lost 5 bases, the J end lost 6 bases, and 11 bases lay between the germline ends. Germline lookup yields CDR1 MNHEY and CDR2 SMNVEV (reference sequence). The CDR3 has 13 residues. The CDR3 DNA sequence: TGTGCCAGCAGTACTAGGACCGGCAATGAGCAGTTCTTC. Translated, it gives CASSTRTGNEQFF.

The rearrangement joins TRBV19 to TRBJ2-3; the match to TRBD2 covers 8 bases. The CDR3 covers 12 residues. CDR1 is LNHDA, CDR2 SQIVND, per germline (reference sequence). This CDR3 reads CRSGRETDTQYF. The CDR3, as DNA: TGTAGGAGCGGGAGAGAAACAGATACGCAGTATTTT. Complete variable domain (other parts from reference TRBV19 and TRBJ2-3): DGGITQSPKYLFRKEGQNVTLSCEQNLNHDAMYWYRQDPGQGLRLIYYSQIVNDFQKGDIAEGYSVSREKKESFPLTVTSAQKNPTAFYLCRSGRETDTQYFGPGTRLTVL.

J is TRBJ2-3 and V is TRBV5-1; D unclear. The CDR3 covers 12 residues. V lost 5 bases to trimming and J lost 4 bases, with 8 bases between them. CDR1 SGHRS and CDR2 YFSETQ come from the germline V gene. The DNA for the CDR3 is TGCGCCAGCAGTAAACGGGCAGATACGCAGTATTTT. Translated, it gives CASSKRADTQYF.

The V gene is TRBV28, the J gene TRBJ2-7; D gene uncertain. Between the trimmed V and J ends, which lost 2 bases and 3 bases, there was a span of 8 bases. The CDR3 is 13 amino acids. Germline assignment: CDR1 MDHEN and CDR2 SYDVKM. The chain's CDR3 is CASSLRLRYEQYF. In nucleotides, the CDR3 is TGTGCCAGCAGTTTAAGGCTGCGCTACGAGCAGTACTTC.

The chain couples TRBV6-5 to TRBJ2-1, with D possibly matching TRBD2 (5 bases). Germline CDR1 is MNHEY and CDR2 is SVGAGI. Deletions cut 4 bases from V and 0 bases from J, with 10 bases between. This CDR3 region has 15 residues. This chain's CDR3 is CASSSRLSSYNEQFF. As DNA, the CDR3 is TGTGCCAGCAGTTCCCGACTAAGCTCCTACAATGAGCAGTTCTTC.

The chain is built from TRBV18 and TRBJ1-4; D is unresolved. Germline V CDR1 and CDR2: KGHSH, LQKENI. The CDR3 spans 16 residues. The V and J ends lost 3 bases and 3 bases respectively, with 14 bases between them. DNA of the CDR3: TGTGCCAGCTCACCCTCTCAAGTTTCGGCTAATGAAAAACTGTTTTTT. Translated, it gives CASSPSQVSANEKLFF.

The chain couples TRBV20-1 to TRBJ2-1; TRBD2 might be the D (6 bases). The length of the CDR3 is 14 residues. V lost 3 bases to trimming and J lost 10 bases, with 19 bases between them. Germline lookup yields CDR1 DFQATT and CDR2 SNEGSKA (reference sequence). CDR3: CSASPGLPNGEQFF. The CDR3 nucleotides read TGCAGTGCTAGTCCAGGACTACCGAATGGGGAGCAGTTCTTC.

The chain employs TRBV24-1 and TRBJ1-3; D ambiguous. Trimming took off 3 bases at V and 2 bases at J, with 7 bases between the two ends. CDR3 length: 14 amino acids. Germline-derived CDR1 and CDR2 are KGHDR and SFDVKD. The CDR3 loop is CATSDGRAGNTIYF. The CDR3 DNA follows: TGTGCCACCAGTGATGGGAGGGCTGGAAACACCATATATTTT.

This clone appeared a single time. The V gene is TRBV4-2, the J gene TRBJ2-1; the D is unclear. The CDR3 is made up of 13 amino acids. Trimming took 2 bases from V and 5 from J, leaving 7 bases between them. Per the germline V gene, CDR1 is LGHNA and CDR2 is YNFKEQ. The DNA of the CDR3 is TGTGCCAGCAGCCAAAGACTCGACAATGAGCAGTTCTTC. Its protein product is CASSQRLDNEQFF.

This clone was seen once. V and J are TRBV13 and TRBJ1-2, with 9 positions matching TRBD1. The CDR3 loop spans 16 amino acids. With V trimmed by 4 bases and J by 3 bases, 9 bases remained unmatched. Germline V CDR1 and CDR2: PRHDT, FYEKMQ (reference sequence). In nucleotides, the CDR3 is TGTGCCAGCAGCTCCCCCCGGGACAGGGTCCACTATGGCTACACCTTC. Translated, it gives CASSSPRDRVHYGYTF.

V usage is TRBV6-5 and J usage is TRBJ1-1; a possible D gene is TRBD1 (6 bases). Germline CDR1 reads MNHEY; CDR2 reads SVGAGI. This CDR3 spans 14 amino acids. Trimming removed 2 bases from V and 5 bases from J, with 12 bases in between. CDR3 amino acids: CASSYVGGRTEAFF. The CDR3 DNA sequence: TGTGCCAGCAGTTACGTCGGGGGCCGGACTGAAGCTTTCTTT.

The chain uses TRBV18 and TRBJ1-1; maybe TRBD1 (6 bases). Trimming shortened V by 6 bases and J by 0 bases, and 11 bases separated the two germline ends. This CDR3 region has 14 residues. Germline V gene lookup returns CDR1 KGHSH and CDR2 LQKENI. The CDR3 sequence: CASSLQGMNTEAFF. The CDR3 DNA reads as TGTGCCAGCTCGCTTCAGGGGATGAACACTGAAGCTTTCTTT.

The chain couples TRBV7-6 to TRBJ2-6; 8 bases are shared with TRBD2. This CDR3 has 18 amino acids. Germline V gene lookup returns CDR1 SGHVS and CDR2 FNYEAQ. Trimming cost V 5 bases and J 4 bases; bases outside gene matches: 13. CDR3 coding DNA: TGTGCCAGCAGCCGTACAGGGACTAGGCTTTTGGGGGCCAACGTCCTGACTTTC. The encoded protein is CASSRTGTRLLGANVLTF.

This chain links TRBV5-5 with TRBJ1-1, with 10 positions matching TRBD1. In germline, CDR1 is SGHKS, CDR2 YYEKEE (reference sequence). Trimming cost V 4 bases and J 4 bases; bases outside gene matches: 7. This CDR3 contains 15 residues. The CDR3 nucleotides are TGTGCCAGCAGCGCAGACAGGGGGCGCATCACTGAAGCTTTCTTT. Amino acid sequence: CASSADRGRITEAFF.

This chain links TRBV28 with TRBJ1-4; tentative D call: TRBD1 (5 bases). Trimming cost V 10 bases and J 6 bases, with 18 bases left between them. The V gene's germline CDR1 is MDHEN and CDR2 SYDVKM. This CDR3 has 14 residues. CDR3 bases: TGTGCCACCTGGGCTTGGGGGAGGCATGAAAAACTGTTTTTT. It codes for CATWAWGRHEKLFF.

The chain couples TRBV4-1 to TRBJ2-4, with D perhaps TRBD1 (5 bases). Trimming took 4 bases from V and 6 from J, leaving 7 bases between them. CDR3 length equals 12 residues. The germline V gene encodes CDR1 MGHRA and CDR2 YSYEKL. This chain's CDR3 is CASSLDRNIQYF. CDR3 DNA sequence: TGCGCCAGCAGCCTCGACAGAAACATTCAGTACTTC.

To note about this clone: At one end the junction does not follow the germline gene, possibly because of a read error. The chain joins TRBV19 to TRBJ1-3; weak D call: TRBD1 (6 bases). The CDR3 contains 12 residues. The germline V gene encodes CDR1 LNHDA and CDR2 SQIVND (reference sequence). For the CDR3, the DNA is TGTGCCAGTAGTCCTCAACAGGGAATAATCCGGTTT. It yields the protein CASSPQQGIIRF.

V usage is TRBV6-6 and J usage is TRBJ2-1; perhaps D is TRBD1 or TRBD2 (5 bases each). V was clipped by 10 bases and J by 9 bases, with 16 bases between them. Germline CDR1 is MNHNY and CDR2 is SVGAGI (reference sequence). The CDR3 extends over 12 amino acids. CDR3 protein: CATRGPLGEQFF. The CDR3 DNA sequence: TGTGCCACCCGGGGACCTTTGGGTGAGCAGTTCTTC.

This clone appeared a single time. The J gene is TRBJ1-1, the V gene TRBV7-3; 9 nucleotides match TRBD1. CDR3 size: 13 residues. The J segment lost 11 bases and the V segment lost 4 bases, leaving 8 bases of the junction unmatched. CDR1 and CDR2 (germline): SGHTA, FQGTGA. CDR3 nucleotides: TGTGCCAGCAGCTCGAGGAGGACAGGGGCTGCTTTCTTT. It encodes CASSSRRTGAAFF.

The V and J genes are TRBV7-9 and TRBJ2-2; D is perhaps TRBD1 (6 bases). CDR1 SEHNR and CDR2 FQNEAQ come from the germline V gene (reference sequence). V lost 2 bases to trimming and J lost 2 bases, with 12 bases between them. The CDR3 is made up of 16 amino acids. CDR3 in DNA: TGTGCCAGCAGCTTATTGCCGGGACACAACACCGGGGAGCTGTTTTTT. It codes for CASSLLPGHNTGELFF.